These T cell receptor beta chains were read from a single sample in a study of T cells in Graves' hyperthyroidism and ophthalmopathy. A single record per CDR3 protein comes from TCRdb applying MiXCR to the multiplex PCR reads. The data contain roughly 700,000 distinct CDR3 sequences, 14% of them singletons. Sequences were obtained from blood. Receptor source: a woman under 30 with Graves' hyperthyroidism. Each CDR3 is given with its conserved first and last residue. A D gene is named only where the DNA matches it firmly. Where a row states a size, it is once, few, many or the class of an expanded clone; other rows omit it.

j_call v_call clone_size d_call cdr3_aa cdr3_nt
TRBJ2-6 TRBV4-1 NA NA CASSQVGGAGVLTF TGCGCCAGCAGCCAAGTGGGGGGAGCGGGCGTCCTGACTTTC
TRBJ1-3 TRBV9 few NA CASSDHVDSSGNTIYF TGTGCCAGCAGCGACCATGTTGACAGCTCTGGAAACACCATATATTTT
TRBJ2-5 TRBV29-1 few NA CSAVGTPSSQETQYF TGCAGCGCTGTGGGGACCCCATCGTCCCAAGAGACCCAGTACTTC
TRBJ2-1 TRBV27 NA NA CASSFRETSYNEQFF TGTGCCAGCAGTTTCCGGGAGACCTCCTACAATGAGCAGTTCTTC
TRBJ1-1 TRBV30 NA NA CAWIRRTNTEAFF TGTGCCTGGATAAGACGGACGAACACTGAAGCTTTCTTT
TRBJ2-7 TRBV19 NA TRBD2 CASRHTSGSLDEQYF TGTGCCAGTAGACATACTAGCGGGAGTCTCGACGAGCAGTACTTC
TRBJ1-2 TRBV5-6 few NA CASSETGTYTF TGTGCCAGCAGCGAGACCGGGACCTACACCTTC
TRBJ2-3 TRBV5-6 few NA CASSLGVTPQADTQYF TGTGCCAGCAGCTTGGGGGTGACACCGCAGGCAGATACGCAGTATTTT
TRBJ2-5 TRBV25-1 NA NA CASSRDTHQETQYF TGTGCCAGCAGTCGGGACACCCACCAAGAGACCCAGTACTTC
TRBJ2-1 TRBV20-1 many TRBD2 CSATGTSGNNEQFF TGCAGTGCAACCGGGACTAGCGGAAACAATGAGCAGTTCTTC
TRBJ2-1 TRBV20-1 many TRBD1 CSAEDREGNEQFF TGCAGTGCTGAGGACAGGGAAGGAAATGAGCAGTTCTTC
TRBJ2-3 TRBV30 many TRBD1 CACSRGITQYF TGTGCCTGTTCCAGGGGGATCACGCAGTATTTT
TRBJ2-1 TRBV7-3 NA NA CASSPGHPSEQFF TGTGCCAGCAGCCCCGGGCATCCGAGTGAGCAGTTCTTC
TRBJ1-1 TRBV6-2/TRBV6-3 many NA CASSSTSGETEAFF TGTGCCAGCAGTTCCACCTCAGGGGAAACTGAAGCTTTCTTT
TRBJ2-1 TRBV11-2 NA NA CASSGLRLDRNEQFF TGTGCCAGCAGCGGACTCAGACTGGATAGGAATGAGCAGTTCTTC
TRBJ2-1 TRBV15 many TRBD1 CATSRGSFPGQGTYNEQFF TGTGCCACCAGCAGAGGGTCTTTTCCGGGACAGGGGACTTACAATGAGCAGTTCTTC
TRBJ1-2 TRBV30 many TRBD1 CAWSAPGGPRYYGYTF TGTGCCTGGAGTGCCCCAGGGGGCCCGAGGTACTATGGCTACACCTTC
TRBJ2-5 TRBV7-9 many NA CASSPFLSRLQETQYF TGTGCCAGCAGTCCTTTCCTGAGTCGCCTACAAGAGACCCAGTACTTC
TRBJ1-6 TRBV7-9 NA NA CASSLGMVDSPLHF TGTGCCAGCAGCTTAGGGATGGTCGATTCACCCCTCCACTTT
TRBJ2-1 TRBV4-3 NA TRBD2 CASSQEATSGRSGNEQFF TGCGCCAGCAGCCAAGAGGCTACTAGCGGGAGGTCAGGCAATGAGCAGTTCTTC
TRBJ1-1 TRBV30 many NA CACGRANTEAFF TGTGCCTGCGGAAGGGCGAACACTGAAGCTTTCTTT
TRBJ2-1 TRBV12-5 few NA CASGLWSNNEQFF TGTGCTAGTGGTTTATGGAGTAACAATGAGCAGTTCTTC
TRBJ2-5 TRBV11-2 many TRBD2 CASSLGSLRLAQETQYF TGTGCCAGCAGCTTAGGCTCCTTAAGACTAGCCCAAGAGACCCAGTACTTC
TRBJ2-3 TRBV7-9 few TRBD2 CASSLGVSGNTDTQYF TGTGCCAGCAGCCTCGGGGTAAGCGGGAATACAGATACGCAGTATTTT
TRBJ2-3 TRBV12-3/TRBV12-4 many TRBD2 CASRGTSGTDTQYF TGTGCCAGCAGAGGGACTAGCGGCACAGATACGCAGTATTTT
TRBJ1-5 TRBV7-2 few NA CASSFRSGGNQPQHF TGTGCCAGCAGCTTTCGTAGCGGGGGCAATCAGCCCCAGCATTTT
TRBJ2-2 TRBV9 many NA CASSVGGGELFF TGTGCCAGCAGCGTAGGTGGTGGGGAGCTGTTTTTT
TRBJ1-2 TRBV6-2/TRBV6-3 many TRBD1 CASSRGQGAVGYTF TGTGCCAGCAGCCGAGGACAGGGGGCGGTTGGCTACACCTTC
TRBJ1-1 TRBV7-2 many NA CASSLVGLNTEAFF TGTGCCAGCAGCTTAGTCGGGTTGAACACTGAAGCTTTCTTT
TRBJ2-2 TRBV19 NA TRBD2 CATGTSITGELFF TGTGCGACCGGGACTAGCATCACCGGGGAGCTGTTTTTT
TRBJ2-3 TRBV12-3/TRBV12-4 many TRBD2 CASSFSPTSGRARDTQYF TGTGCCAGCAGTTTTAGTCCGACTAGCGGGAGGGCCAGAGATACGCAGTATTTT
TRBJ1-1 TRBV5-5 NA NA CASSQDPLNTEAFF TGCGCCAGCAGCCAAGACCCCCTGAACACTGAAGCTTTCTTT
TRBJ2-1 TRBV29-1 many NA CSVGTNGANEQFF TGCAGCGTTGGGACCAATGGAGCAAATGAGCAGTTCTTC
TRBJ1-6 TRBV30 NA TRBD1 CAWDRVDNSPLHF TGTGCCTGGGACAGGGTGGACAATTCACCCCTCCACTTT
TRBJ2-1 TRBV20-1 few NA CSAKRDEQFF TGCAGTGCTAAACGGGATGAGCAGTTCTTC
TRBJ2-1 TRBV6-1 few TRBD2 CAVQWREDGNEQFF TGTGCCGTACAGTGGCGGGAGGATGGCAATGAGCAGTTCTTC
TRBJ2-2 TRBV7-7 many TRBD2 CASSFGTSGRPGELFF TGTGCTAGCAGCTTCGGGACTAGCGGAAGACCCGGGGAGCTGTTTTTT
TRBJ2-1 TRBV20-1 NA TRBD2 CSARDVSGSDEQFF TGCAGTGCTAGGGATGTTAGCGGGAGTGATGAGCAGTTCTTC
TRBJ2-1 TRBV30 many TRBD2 CASSGRVYNEQFF TGTGCCAGTAGCGGGAGGGTTTACAATGAGCAGTTCTTC
TRBJ2-3 TRBV20-1 many NA CSASVQRTLTDTQYF TGCAGTGCTAGTGTCCAGCGAACTCTCACAGATACGCAGTATTTT
TRBJ2-5 TRBV6-2/TRBV6-3 few NA CASSYSTVEQETQYF TGTGCCAGCAGTTACTCGACAGTAGAGCAAGAGACCCAGTACTTC
TRBJ2-7 TRBV7-2 many TRBD2 CASSLELSSGRYEQYF TGTGCCAGCAGCTTAGAGTTGTCTAGCGGGAGGTACGAGCAGTACTTC
TRBJ2-7 TRBV10-3 NA TRBD1 CAISGTGGYEQYF TGTGCCATCTCGGGGACAGGGGGATACGAGCAGTACTTC
TRBJ2-7 TRBV7-8 few TRBD1 CASRPKPGTGSSEQYF TGTGCCAGCAGACCAAAACCCGGGACAGGGAGTTCCGAGCAGTACTTC
TRBJ1-2 TRBV6-1 many TRBD1 CASRDPGQGVAYYGYTF TGTGCCAGCAGGGACCCCGGACAGGGGGTGGCGTACTATGGCTACACCTTC
TRBJ1-4 TRBV10-2 NA NA CASRAAGGDSGKLFF TGCGCCAGCAGGGCCGCGGGGGGGGATTCGGGAAAACTGTTTTTT